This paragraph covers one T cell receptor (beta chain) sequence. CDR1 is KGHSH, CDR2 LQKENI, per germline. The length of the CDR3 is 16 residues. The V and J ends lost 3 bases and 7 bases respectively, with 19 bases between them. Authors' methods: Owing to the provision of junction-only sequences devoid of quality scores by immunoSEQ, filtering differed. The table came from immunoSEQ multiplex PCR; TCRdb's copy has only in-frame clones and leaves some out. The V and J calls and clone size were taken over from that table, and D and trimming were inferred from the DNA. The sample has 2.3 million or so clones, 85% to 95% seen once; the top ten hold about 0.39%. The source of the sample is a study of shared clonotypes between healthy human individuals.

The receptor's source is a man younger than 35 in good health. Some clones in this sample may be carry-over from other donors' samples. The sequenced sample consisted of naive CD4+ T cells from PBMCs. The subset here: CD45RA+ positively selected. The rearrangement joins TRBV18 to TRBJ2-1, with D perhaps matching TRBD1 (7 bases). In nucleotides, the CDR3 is TGTGCCAGCTCACCGACAATGATGCAGGGGGGAAATGAGCAGTTCTTC. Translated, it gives CASSPTMMQGGNEQFF.